The 32 T cell receptor beta chains presented below share a single source sample, sequenced in a study of T cell responses to AZD1222 COVID-19 vaccine. Here immunoSEQ multiplex PCR was the method, and the copy in TCRdb shows in-frame clones only, minus some. This table holds approximately 150,000 clones, around 90% found once. Sequencing used peripheral blood, obtained 28 days after the second AZD1222 dose. The receptors shown here come from an adult who received the AZD1222 COVID-19 vaccine.

The chain couples TRBV2 to TRBJ2-6, with D perhaps assigned TRBD1 or TRBD2 (5 bases each). Trimming cost V 2 bases and J 0 bases, with 8 bases left between them. The CDR3 is 16 residues long. CDR1 is SNHLY, CDR2 FYNNEI, per germline. CDR3: CASSENGGSGANVLTF. CDR3 in DNA: TGTGCCAGCAGTGAAAATGGGGGCTCTGGGGCCAACGTCCTGACTTTC.

In nucleotides, the CDR3 is TGTGCCAGTAGTGGACAGGTTAGCACAGATACGCAGTATTTT. Its translation: CASSGQVSTDTQYF. V is TRBV19 and J is TRBJ2-3, with 7 bases matching TRBD1. The J segment lost 0 bases and the V segment lost 5 bases, leaving 2 bases of the junction unmatched. This CDR3 is built from 14 residues. Germline CDR1 reads LNHDA; CDR2 reads SQIVND (reference sequence).

V gene TRBV2 combines with J gene TRBJ1-1; maybe TRBD1 (6 bases). CDR3 size: 15 residues. V was trimmed by 6 bases and J by 5 bases, leaving 19 bases between them. The V gene's germline CDR1 is SNHLY and CDR2 FYNNEI. As DNA, the CDR3 is TGTGCCAGCAGGACGGGCAGGGGAGCGGTAACTGAAGCTTTCTTT. Translation: CASRTGRGAVTEAFF.

The chain has TRBV18 and TRBJ1-5; D unresolved. Germline V gene lookup returns CDR1 KGHSH and CDR2 LQKENI. The CDR3 has 15 amino acids. V lost 2 bases and J lost 2, with 10 bases in between. The CDR3 DNA sequence: TGTGCCAGCTCACCAACTTTAGGAGGCAATCAGCCCCAGCATTTT. It encodes CASSPTLGGNQPQHF. Variable domain in full (rest from reference TRBV18 and TRBJ1-5): NAGVMQNPRHLVRRRGQEARLRCSPMKGHSHVYWYRQLPEEGLKFMVYLQKENIIDESGMPKERFSAEFPKEGPSILRIQQVVRGDSAAYFCASSPTLGGNQPQHFGDGTRLSIL.

The chain joins TRBV7-6 to TRBJ2-5; TRBD1 aligns across 7 bases. Germline lookup yields CDR1 SGHVS and CDR2 FNYEAQ. This CDR3 has 14 residues. V lost 5 bases and J lost 1; bases outside the gene matches: 4. The CDR3 reads CASSVRDSQETQYF. CDR3 sequence (DNA): TGTGCCAGCAGCGTTCGGGACAGCCAAGAGACCCAGTACTTC.

In its sample, this clone was seen a few times. The rearrangement uses TRBV6-5 and TRBJ1-2; 11 nucleotides align to TRBD1. The ends lost 6 bases at V and 3 bases at J; junction bases unmatched: 3. This CDR3 is 14 amino acids long. Germline V gene lookup returns CDR1 MNHEY and CDR2 SVGAGI. DNA for the CDR3: TGTGCCAGCAGGCGGGACAGGGGGGACTATGGCTACACCTTC. It codes for CASRRDRGDYGYTF.

The chain employs TRBV19 and TRBJ1-1; 9 bases agree with TRBD1. CDR3 length: 14 amino acids. The V and J ends lost 7 bases and 1 base, in that order; junction bases with no gene match: 4. CDR1 LNHDA and CDR2 SQIVND come from the germline V gene (reference sequence). The CDR3 sequence: CASKETGGNTEAFF. The CDR3 nucleotides are TGTGCCAGTAAGGAGACAGGGGGGAACACTGAAGCTTTCTTT.

The genes are TRBV4-1 and TRBJ2-1; 13 nucleotides match TRBD2. In germline, CDR1 is MGHRA, CDR2 YSYEKL. V trimming: 6 bases; J trimming: 8 bases; junction bases outside the gene matches: 7. There are 15 residues in the CDR3. CDR3 nucleotide sequence: TGCGCCAGCAGTCGGACTAGCGGGAGTAGGGATGAGCAGTTCTTC. Translation gives CASSRTSGSRDEQFF.

The V call is TRBV24-1, the J call TRBJ2-1; D not certain. Germline CDR1 reads KGHDR; CDR2 reads SFDVKD. The CDR3 runs to 11 residues. Trimming took 4 bases from V and 13 from J, leaving 10 bases between them. The CDR3 region is CATSDPRGQFF. The CDR3 DNA follows: TGTGCCACCAGTGACCCCCGCGGCCAGTTCTTC.

V usage is TRBV5-6 and J usage is TRBJ1-4; D ambiguous. The CDR3 length is 16 residues. Germline CDR1 and CDR2: SGHDT and YYEEEE. The V end was cut by 1 base, the J end by 6 bases, with 16 bases between. This CDR3 is CASSLMSGVGDEKLFF. The DNA of the CDR3 is TGTGCCAGCAGCTTGATGAGTGGGGTAGGAGATGAAAAACTGTTTTTT. The full variable domain, completed using reference TRBV5-6 and TRBJ1-4, is DAGVTQSPTHLIKTRGQQVTLRCSPKSGHDTVSWYQQALGQGPQFIFQYYEEEERQRGNFPDRFSGHQFPNYSSELNVNALLLGDSALYLCASSLMSGVGDEKLFFGSGTQLSVL.

CDR3 residues: CASSPARAPRNTEAFF. CDR3 DNA sequence: TGTGCCAGTAGTCCCGCGAGGGCCCCGAGGAACACTGAAGCTTTCTTT. This rearrangement joins TRBV19 to TRBJ1-1, with D unresolved. The CDR3 has 16 amino acids. V dropped 5 bases and J dropped 1 base, with 17 bases sitting between them. Germline assignment: CDR1 LNHDA and CDR2 SQIVND (reference sequence).

The chain has TRBV5-1 and TRBJ2-5; D is uncertain. The CDR3 has 11 amino acids. Germline CDR1 reads SGHRS; CDR2 reads YFSETQ. Trimming pared 2 bases from V and 1 base from J, leaving 0 bases between. The CDR3 loop reads CASSFQETQYF. Here the CDR3 DNA reads TGCGCCAGCAGCTTCCAAGAGACCCAGTACTTC.

This chain links TRBV4-2 with TRBJ2-5, with TRBD2 matching over 8 bases. Germline V gene lookup returns CDR1 LGHNA and CDR2 YNFKEQ. This CDR3 is built from 16 residues. Trimming cost V 2 bases and J 5 bases; bases outside gene matches: 10. CDR3 in DNA: TGTGCCAGCAGCCAATTGGCACTAGGCGGGGGGGAGACCCAGTACTTC. Protein: CASSQLALGGGETQYF.

This sequence joins TRBV7-8 and TRBJ1-5, with D possibly matching TRBD1 (5 bases). The length of the CDR3 is 17 residues. Trimming stripped 0 bases from V and 2 bases from J, with 14 bases between. From germline, CDR1 is SGHVS and CDR2 FQNEAQ. CDR3 amino acids: CASSLAPRGLRNQPQHF. Here the CDR3 DNA reads TGTGCCAGCAGCTTAGCGCCGAGGGGCCTTCGCAATCAGCCCCAGCATTTT.

CDR3 nucleotide sequence: TGTGCCAGCAGTGAATACGGGTATGGCTACACCTTC. As protein: CASSEYGYGYTF. This rearrangement joins TRBV6-1 to TRBJ1-2; D gene ambiguous. In germline, CDR1 is MNHNS, CDR2 SASEGT. V lost 2 bases to trimming and J lost 5 bases, with 6 bases between them. The CDR3 covers 12 residues.

The chain employs TRBV19 and TRBJ2-5; D may be TRBD1 (6 bases). Germline assignment: CDR1 LNHDA and CDR2 SQIVND (reference sequence). Trimming cost V 3 bases and J 0 bases, with 11 bases left between them. The CDR3 runs 15 residues. Here the CDR3 DNA reads TGTGCCAGTAGTATGGGGGCCATAAACCAAGAGACCCAGTACTTC. It specifies CASSMGAINQETQYF.

The chain joins TRBV5-1 to TRBJ2-4, with D possibly being TRBD1 (6 bases). The CDR3 is made up of 13 amino acids. Trimming cost V 1 base and J 7 bases, with 9 bases left between them. The germline V gene has CDR1 SGHRS and CDR2 YFSETQ. CDR3 amino acids: CASSLWGQNIQYF. The CDR3 DNA reads as TGCGCCAGCAGCTTGTGGGGGCAGAACATTCAGTACTTC.

This clone is a singleton in its sample. DNA for the CDR3: TGTGCCACCAGTGTTCGCATCGGAAGGGGGACTGGAAACACCATATATTTT. Translation gives CATSVRIGRGTGNTIYF. This chain connects TRBV24-1 to TRBJ1-3, with a weak D call TRBD1 (6 bases). The CDR3 is 17 amino acids. V lost 5 bases and J lost 2, with 18 bases in between. Per germline, CDR1 KGHDR and CDR2 SFDVKD.

The chain has TRBV19 and TRBJ2-1, with TRBD2 matching over 14 bases. Trimming took 1 base from V and 4 from J; bases not matched to a gene: 9. The CDR3 is 19 residues long. Germline loops: CDR1 LNHDA, CDR2 SQIVND (reference sequence). The DNA of the CDR3 is TGTGCCAGTAGTATAGGAACCGGGACTAGCGGGAGTGTGTACAATGAGCAGTTCTTC. Protein sequence: CASSIGTGTSGSVYNEQFF.

This chain uses TRBV6-5 with TRBJ2-3; no definite D call. The CDR3 has 13 amino acids. The V end lost 2 bases, the J end lost 7 bases, and 10 bases lay between the germline ends. Germline CDR1 MNHEY, CDR2 SVGAGI. CDR3 region: CASSYPGANTQYF. The CDR3 nucleotides read TGTGCCAGCAGTTACCCAGGTGCGAATACGCAGTATTTT.

The chain carries TRBV18 and TRBJ1-2, with D perhaps TRBD1 (5 bases). The CDR3 loop spans 14 amino acids. V lost 2 bases to trimming and J lost 6 bases, with 13 bases between them. Germline assignment: CDR1 KGHSH and CDR2 LQKENI. CDR3 nucleotides: TGTGCCAGCTCACCAGTTGGGCAGGGCGATGGCTACACCTTC. It is translated as CASSPVGQGDGYTF.

DNA for the CDR3: TGCAGCGTTGGTGAGGCGGAGGGAGCTTTCTTT. This codes for CSVGEAEGAFF. The rearrangement uses TRBV29-1 and TRBJ1-1; D is unclear. The CDR3 runs to 11 residues. V was trimmed by 4 bases and J by 10 bases, leaving 13 bases between them. Per the germline V gene, CDR1 is SQVTM and CDR2 is ANQGSEA.

The chain links TRBV11-2 to TRBJ2-3; 11 bases fit TRBD1. This CDR3 comprises 16 residues. Germline CDR1 SGHAT, CDR2 FQNNGV. J gave up 2 bases and V 5 bases, and 6 bases lay outside the gene matches. The CDR3 DNA follows: TGTGCCAGCAGCCATGGACAGGGGGCTCACACAGATACGCAGTATTTT. Translated: CASSHGQGAHTDTQYF.

This chain uses TRBV6-5 with TRBJ2-5, with 11 bases that match TRBD2. Per the germline V gene, CDR1 is MNHEY and CDR2 is SVGAGI. V shed 7 bases, J shed 6 bases, and the junction held 10 bases outside the gene matches. CDR3 length: 15 amino acids. The CDR3 spells CASTVILAGGQTQYF. CDR3 bases: TGTGCCAGCACCGTGATCCTAGCGGGAGGTCAGACCCAGTACTTC.

The chain carries TRBV5-1 and TRBJ1-1, with a tentative D call TRBD1 (5 bases). The V gene lost 0 bases and the J gene lost 5 bases, with 14 bases spanning the gap. Germline V gene data show CDR1 as SGHRS and CDR2 as YFSETQ. This CDR3 has 15 residues. The CDR3 loop reads CASSLANGGGTEAFF. DNA for the CDR3: TGCGCCAGCAGCTTGGCCAACGGGGGAGGGACTGAAGCTTTCTTT.

V and J are TRBV24-1 and TRBJ2-2, with D tentatively TRBD1 (5 bases). Germline lookup yields CDR1 KGHDR and CDR2 SFDVKD. There are 19 residues in the CDR3. The V and J ends lost 12 bases and 0 bases respectively, with 28 bases between them. The DNA for the CDR3 is TGTGCCTCTTACATTTGGGGCGGCCGACCCGACGCGAACACCGGGGAGCTGTTTTTT. It yields the protein CASYIWGGRPDANTGELFF.

J is TRBJ2-7 and V is TRBV24-1; D ambiguous. This CDR3 is built from 12 residues. Germline values: CDR1 KGHDR, CDR2 SFDVKD. V was cut by 1 base and J by 5 bases, with 5 bases left in between. The CDR3 protein is CATSDFRDEQYF. The CDR3 DNA follows: TGTGCCACCAGTGATTTTCGGGACGAGCAGTACTTC.

The chain joins TRBV30 to TRBJ2-2; no firm D call. CDR1 is GTSNPN and CDR2 is SVGIG in the germline V gene (reference sequence). V was trimmed by 0 bases and J by 1 base, leaving 6 bases between them. This CDR3 region has 14 residues. CDR3 residues: CAWSVSGNTGELFF. The DNA of the CDR3 is TGTGCCTGGAGTGTATCGGGGAACACCGGGGAGCTGTTTTTT.

Remarks on this clone: One end of the junction fails to match germline, which may point to a read error. The chain links TRBV18 to TRBJ1-5, with TRBD1 matching 7 bases. Germline V gene sequence: CDR1 KGHSH, CDR2 LQKENI. The CDR3 has 18 amino acids. CDR3 DNA sequence: TGTGCCAGCGCACCGGCCAAAACAGGGGTATTGAGCAATCAGCCCCAGCATTTT. Its translation is CASAPAKTGVLSNQPQHF.

The rearrangement links TRBV7-9 to TRBJ1-1, with TRBD1 identical over 7 bases. The CDR3 sequence is 15 residues long. J gave up 4 bases and V 2 bases, and 7 bases lay outside the gene matches. Germline CDR1 is SEHNR and CDR2 is FQNEAQ (reference sequence). The CDR3 spells CASSLLGGAGTEAFF. In DNA, the CDR3 is TGTGCCAGCAGCTTATTAGGGGGCGCGGGCACTGAAGCTTTCTTT. The complete variable domain, with remaining parts taken from reference TRBV7-9 and TRBJ1-1, reads DTGVSQNPRHKITKRGQNVTFRCDPISEHNRLYWYRQTLGQGPEFLTYFQNEAQLEKSRLLSDRFSAERPKGSFSTLEIQRTEQGDSAMYLCASSLLGGAGTEAFFGQGTRLTVV.

This chain links TRBV5-1 with TRBJ1-1; D may be TRBD1 (6 bases). The V gene lost 6 bases and the J gene lost 7 bases, with 10 bases spanning the gap. The CDR3 is 11 amino acids. CDR1 and CDR2 (germline): SGHRS, YFSETQ. The CDR3 here is CASTLDSEAFF. In DNA form, the CDR3 reads TGCGCCAGCACCCTGGACAGTGAAGCTTTCTTT. The full variable domain, in which reference TRBV5-1 and TRBJ1-1 provide the parts outside the CDR3, is KAGVTQTPRYLIKTRGQQVTLSCSPISGHRSVSWYQQTPGQGLQFLFEYFSETQRNKGNFPGRFSGRQFSNSRSEMNVSTLELGDSALYLCASTLDSEAFFGQGTRLTVV.

This chain links TRBV25-1 with TRBJ1-1, with 8 positions matching TRBD1. J lost 2 bases, V lost 7 bases, and 6 bases had no gene match. Germline V gives CDR1 MGHDK, CDR2 SYGVNS. CDR3 size: 14 residues. The CDR3 protein is CASTTTGVNTEAFF. CDR3 nucleotides: TGTGCCAGCACCACGACAGGGGTAAACACTGAAGCTTTCTTT.